Included here is one T cell receptor beta chain sequence, with context. These data belong to a study of shared clonotypes between healthy human individuals. Sequenced by immunoSEQ multiplex PCR; TCRdb stores in-frame clones only, minus some. The sample shows some 2 million clones, less than 95% of them seen only once. Terminally differentiated effector memory CD45RA+ cells were excluded from the naive CD8 cells, which were CD45RO-negative and positively selected for CCR7. The germline gives CDR1 SGHNT, CDR2 YENEEA. Trimming shortened V by 1 base and J by 4 bases, and 14 bases separated the two germline ends. The CDR3 totals 16 residues.

This rearrangement joins TRBV11-3 to TRBJ1-5; D ambiguous. The receptor's source is a man aged 18 to 29 in good health. Sequencing was carried out using naive CD8+ T cells sorted from blood. In nucleotides, the CDR3 is TGTGCCAGCAGCTTAGCTGGCCAGAGCCAAAATCAGCCCCAGCATTTT. Protein product: CASSLAGQSQNQPQHF.